The clone carrying this T cell receptor beta chain was picked up a small number of times. No antigen is known for it. This sample was included in a study of CD8+ T cells in alopecia areata. About the research overall: Scoring of treated patients' severity used the percentage of affected scalp area.

Extraction of RNA preceded its reverse transcription into cDNA, which served as the sequencing template. Method: immunoSEQ multiplex PCR; TCRdb's copy keeps in-frame clones and lacks some. The data show a few hundred thousand clones, less than 45% seen once. Study observations and caveats: Since there was just one nonresponder, nobody can yet say how baseline CD8+ expansion ties to response. Relative to normal scalp, lesional scalp, especially alopecia totalis/universalis, showed higher clonality.

The treatment denotes: oral pan-JAK inhibitor, 5-10 mg twice daily. Both peripheral blood and punch biopsies of lesional scalp skin were obtained from patients who had alopecia areata. The sequence came from a human donor with alopecia areata. Sequenced here: CD4+ T cells sorted from blood, sampled at approximately week 30, from a patient treated with tofacitinib.

Here the CDR3 reads CASSLNGGATEAFF. CDR3 DNA sequence: TGTGCCAGCAGCTTAAATGGGGGGGCCACTGAAGCTTTCTTT. The rearrangement links TRBV7-3 to TRBJ1-1, with a tentative D call TRBD1 (6 bases). The CDR3 sequence is 14 residues long. Trimming removed 1 base at V and 4 bases at J, with 10 bases between. The germline V gene has CDR1 SGHTA and CDR2 FQGTGA.